Following are 13 T cell receptor beta chains from one sample sequenced in a study of T cell responses to AZD1222 COVID-19 vaccine. Sequenced by immunoSEQ multiplex PCR; TCRdb stores in-frame clones only, minus some. The sample has about 170,000 clones; about 89% are singletons. The sequencing here drew on peripheral blood, taken on day 0 of AZD1222 vaccination. The receptors shown here come from an adult in good health.

This clone came up a few times. This chain uses TRBV28 with TRBJ1-5, with D hard to call. The CDR3 loop spans 12 amino acids. Per the germline V gene, CDR1 is MDHEN and CDR2 is SYDVKM. V was cut by 4 bases and J by 6 bases, with 7 bases left in between. The chain's CDR3 is CASSSDPQPQHF. As DNA, the CDR3 is TGTGCCAGCAGTTCGGACCCTCAGCCCCAGCATTTT.

This clone is a singleton in its sample. Additional DNA sequences in this sample encode the identical CDR3. The genes are TRBV28 and TRBJ1-5; D not certain. V shed 2 bases and J shed 5 bases, with 4 bases lying between them. The CDR3 runs 12 residues. Germline CDR1 is MDHEN and CDR2 is SYDVKM. This chain's CDR3 is CASSLTDQPQHF. Here the CDR3 DNA reads TGTGCCAGCAGTTTAACGGATCAGCCCCAGCATTTT. Combining the CDR3 with reference TRBV28 and TRBJ1-5 gives the whole variable domain DVKVTQSSRYLVKRTGEKVFLECVQDMDHENMFWYRQDPGLGLRLIYFSYDVKMKEKGDIPEGYSVSREKKERFSLILESASTNQTSMYLCASSLTDQPQHFGDGTRLSIL.

This chain joins TRBV7-8 and TRBJ1-5, with no clear D. The CDR3 spans 14 residues. Trimming pared 3 bases from V and 5 bases from J, leaving 11 bases between. Germline values: CDR1 SGHVS, CDR2 FQNEAQ. In DNA form, the CDR3 reads TGTGCCAGCAGCTTGAGGGAGTCGGATCAGCCCCAGCATTTT. It specifies CASSLRESDQPQHF.

The rearrangement links TRBV2 to TRBJ2-7; D gene uncertain. The V end was cut by 8 bases, the J end by 3 bases, with 11 bases between. Germline lookup yields CDR1 SNHLY and CDR2 FYNNEI. This CDR3 is 12 amino acids long. CDR3 coding DNA: TGTGCCAGCGGCATGGAGCTCTACGAGCAGTACTTC. It translates to CASGMELYEQYF. Looking up the rest from reference TRBV2 and TRBJ2-7 gives the full variable domain: EPEVTQTPSHQVTQMGQEVILRCVPISNHLYFYWYRQILGQKVEFLVSFYNNEISEKSEIFDDQFSVERPDGSNFTLKIRSTKLEDSAMYFCASGMELYEQYFGPGTRLTVT.

The rearrangement uses TRBV2 and TRBJ2-2, with a weak D call TRBD2 (5 bases). This CDR3 has 19 residues. Germline loops: CDR1 SNHLY, CDR2 FYNNEI. Trimming left V 4 bases short and J 2 bases short, with 23 bases between. The CDR3 loop reads CASSASGSGTAVNTGELFF. The DNA for the CDR3 is TGTGCCAGCAGTGCGTCGGGGAGCGGAACAGCCGTTAACACCGGGGAGCTGTTTTTT.

In nucleotides, the CDR3 is TGCGCCAGCAGCCAATTGGGACTAGCGGGGGCCCAATACAATGAGCAGTTCTTC. It yields the protein CASSQLGLAGAQYNEQFF. V and J are TRBV4-1 and TRBJ2-1; 14 nucleotides agree with TRBD2. Germline CDR1 MGHRA, CDR2 YSYEKL. CDR3 size: 18 residues. Germline trimming cut 2 bases from V and 4 bases from J; bases unmatched to any gene: 7.

In its sample, this clone was seen once. The CDR3 sequence is CASSTKPGQGGRSWSNTIYF. As DNA, the CDR3 is TGTGCCAGTAGTACTAAACCGGGACAGGGAGGTAGATCGTGGAGCAACACCATATATTTT. This chain connects TRBV19 to TRBJ1-3; 9 bases map to TRBD1. Germline CDR1 reads LNHDA; CDR2 reads SQIVND (reference sequence). This CDR3 region has 20 residues. V gave up 4 bases and J gave up 7 bases; unmatched junction bases: 23.

The V and J genes are TRBV7-2 and TRBJ1-5; TRBD1 aligns across 10 bases. The V segment lost 3 bases and the J segment 3 bases; nucleotides outside the gene matches: 2. Germline CDR1 SGHTA, CDR2 FQGNSA. The CDR3 runs 15 residues. The CDR3 DNA reads TGTGCCAGCAGCTTGGACAGGGGGGTCAATCAGCCCCAGCATTTT. Encoded protein: CASSLDRGVNQPQHF.

The chain combines TRBV7-9 with TRBJ1-4, with TRBD1 identical over 7 bases. Trimming cost V 5 bases and J 11 bases; bases outside gene matches: 8. CDR1 is SEHNR, CDR2 FQNEAQ, per germline (reference sequence). The CDR3 runs to 13 residues. The CDR3 bases are TGTGCCAGCAGCACCCGACAGGGTAGGAAACTGTTTTTT. Residues: CASSTRQGRKLFF. Full variable domain (rest looked up from reference TRBV7-9 and TRBJ1-4): DTGVSQNPRHKITKRGQNVTFRCDPISEHNRLYWYRQTLGQGPEFLTYFQNEAQLEKSRLLSDRFSAERPKGSFSTLEIQRTEQGDSAMYLCASSTRQGRKLFFGSGTQLSVL.

The CDR3: CASSTSRTWGLADTDTQYF. CDR3 coding DNA: TGTGCCAGCAGCACCTCTAGGACCTGGGGGCTAGCGGACACAGATACGCAGTATTTT. The chain employs TRBV11-2 and TRBJ2-3; tentative D call: TRBD2 (7 bases). Germline CDR1 and CDR2: SGHAT and FQNNGV. Trimming took off 5 bases at V and 2 bases at J, with 26 bases between the two ends. The CDR3 sequence is 19 residues long. The entire variable domain, with the rest obtained from reference TRBV11-2 and TRBJ2-3, is as follows: EAGVAQSPRYKIIEKRQSVAFWCNPISGHATLYWYQQILGQGPKLLIQFQNNGVVDDSQLPKDRFSAERLKGVDSTLKIQPAKLEDSAVYLCASSTSRTWGLADTDTQYFGPGTRLTVL.

The rearrangement joins TRBV19 to TRBJ1-5; D gene uncertain. The CDR3 loop spans 12 amino acids. Deletions cut 6 bases from V and 9 bases from J, with 12 bases between. Looked up from germline, CDR1 is LNHDA and CDR2 is SQIVND (reference sequence). The CDR3 DNA follows: TGTGCCAGTAGCTTTCCACCGGGGCCCCAGCATTTT. This gives the protein CASSFPPGPQHF.

J is TRBJ1-2 and V is TRBV28; a weak D match, TRBD1 (5 bases). The CDR3 has 14 amino acids. From germline, CDR1 is MDHEN and CDR2 SYDVKM. V lost 2 bases to trimming and J lost 2 bases, with 9 bases between them. CDR3: CASSLGGRNYGYTF. CDR3 coding DNA: TGTGCCAGCAGTTTAGGGGGTCGGAACTATGGCTACACCTTC.

The J gene is TRBJ1-3, the V gene TRBV9, with D maybe TRBD1 (6 bases). V dropped 5 bases and J dropped 3 bases, with 15 bases sitting between them. The V gene's germline CDR1 is SGDLS and CDR2 YYNGEE. The CDR3 has 15 amino acids. CDR3 bases: TGTGCCAGCAGTCCCGCGGCAGGGGTTGGAAACACCATATATTTT. Translated, it gives CASSPAAGVGNTIYF.